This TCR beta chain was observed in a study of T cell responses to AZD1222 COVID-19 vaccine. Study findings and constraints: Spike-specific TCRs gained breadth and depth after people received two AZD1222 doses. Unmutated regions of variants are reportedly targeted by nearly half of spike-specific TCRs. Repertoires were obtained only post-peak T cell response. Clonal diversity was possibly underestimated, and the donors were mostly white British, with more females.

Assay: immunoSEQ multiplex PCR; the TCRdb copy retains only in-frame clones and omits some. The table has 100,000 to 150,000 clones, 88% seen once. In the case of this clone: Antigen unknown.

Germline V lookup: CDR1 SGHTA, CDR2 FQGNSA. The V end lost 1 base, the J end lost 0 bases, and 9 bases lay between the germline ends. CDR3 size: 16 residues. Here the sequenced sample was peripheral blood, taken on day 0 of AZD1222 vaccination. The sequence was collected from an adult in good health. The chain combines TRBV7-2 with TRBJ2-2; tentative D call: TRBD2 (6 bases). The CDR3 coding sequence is TGTGCCAGCAGCTTAGTCGGGGGACCGAACACCGGGGAGCTGTTTTTT. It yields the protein CASSLVGGPNTGELFF.